This T cell receptor beta chain was profiled in a study of blood T cell repertoires in COVID-19. Whole-study context: The United States, Italy and Spain were the sources of the acute and convalescent COVID-19 samples. In each case, the material was cDNA or gDNA derived from T cells, B-cell-depleted T cells, or PBMCs.

Those enrolled, adults aged 18 to 89 years, came from about two dozen US areas. This CDR3 has 15 amino acids. Per the germline V gene, CDR1 is SGDLS and CDR2 is YYNGEE. The V segment lost 5 bases and the J segment 1 base; nucleotides outside the gene matches: 5. Only in-frame clones appear in the TCRdb table, and some are missing; sequencing was by immunoSEQ multiplex PCR. Of around 250,000 clones in the sample, 85% were seen once. The sample comprised PBMCs or T cells enriched from blood (not recorded which). This TCR derives from a woman aged 50 to 60 with acute COVID-19. The rearrangement links TRBV9 to TRBJ2-3; 9 bases are a match to TRBD1. This CDR3 reads CASSIQGAGTDTQYF. DNA of the CDR3: TGTGCCAGCAGTATACAGGGGGCCGGCACAGATACGCAGTATTTT.